The 4 T cell receptor beta chains reported below all come from one sample, sequenced in a study of immune evolution from preneoplasia to lung adenocarcinoma. Measured with immunoSEQ multiplex PCR; TCRdb has only the in-frame clones, and not every one. The data show about 4,500 clones, roughly 78% seen once. What was sequenced was FFPE invasive lung adenocarcinoma tissue. The source of these receptors is a person between 35 and 59 years old with lung adenocarcinoma. Some clones in this sample may be carry-over from other donors' samples.

The genes are TRBV18 and TRBJ1-4; D is ambiguous. V shed 2 bases and J shed 8 bases, with 9 bases lying between them. In germline, CDR1 is KGHSH, CDR2 LQKENI. This CDR3 is 13 amino acids long. The CDR3 spells CASSPNLGEKLFF. CDR3 nucleotide sequence: TGTGCCAGCTCACCAAACCTGGGAGAAAAACTGTTTTTT.

The V gene is TRBV6-5, the J gene TRBJ1-1; 7 positions match TRBD1. J gave up 3 bases and V 4 bases, and 8 bases lay outside the gene matches. The CDR3 is 15 residues long. Germline CDR1 and CDR2: MNHEY and SVGAGI. CDR3 nucleotides: TGTGCCAGCAGTTTTACCACAGGGGAAGACACTGAAGCTTTCTTT. Amino acid sequence: CASSFTTGEDTEAFF.

This sequence joins TRBV30 and TRBJ1-1, with D possibly matching TRBD1 (5 bases). The V gene lost 3 bases and the J gene lost 13 bases, with 15 bases spanning the gap. Germline loops: CDR1 GTSNPN, CDR2 SVGIG (reference sequence). This CDR3 is 11 amino acids long. The CDR3 bases are TGTGCCTGGAGCAGTCGAGGGGAAAGTTTCTTT. It translates to CAWSSRGESFF.

The gene calls are TRBV1 and TRBJ1-5; the D call in the table, TRBD1, was not verified against the DNA. TRBV1 is marked as a pseudogene. The CDR3 runs 17 residues. This chain's CDR3 is CTSSQGEDRTGNQPQHF. The CDR3 DNA reads as TGCACCAGCAGCCAAGGAGAAGATAGGACAGGGAATCAGCCCCAACATTTT.